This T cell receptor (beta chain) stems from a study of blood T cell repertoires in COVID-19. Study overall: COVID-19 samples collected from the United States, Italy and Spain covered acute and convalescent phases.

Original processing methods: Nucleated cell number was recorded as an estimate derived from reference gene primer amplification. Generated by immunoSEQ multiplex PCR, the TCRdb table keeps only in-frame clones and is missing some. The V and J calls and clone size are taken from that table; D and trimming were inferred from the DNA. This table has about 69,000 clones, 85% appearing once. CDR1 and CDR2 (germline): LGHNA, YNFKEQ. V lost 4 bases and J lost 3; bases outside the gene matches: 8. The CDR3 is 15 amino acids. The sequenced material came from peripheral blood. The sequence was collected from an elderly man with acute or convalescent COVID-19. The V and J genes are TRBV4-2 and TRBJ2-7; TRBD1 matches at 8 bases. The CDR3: CASSPSGTGFYEQYF. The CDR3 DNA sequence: TGTGCCAGCAGCCCTAGTGGGACAGGATTCTACGAGCAGTACTTC.